Shown below are 13 T cell receptor beta chains from a single sample sequenced in a study of CXCR3-negative and CXCR3-positive naive CD8 T cells. Study results and limitations: CXCR3-negative naive cells had less hydrophobic TRB CDR3s than did CXCR3-positive naive cells.

These TCRs are of unknown antigen specificity. UMI-labeled TRB cDNA libraries were prepared by 5' RACE. Each CDR3 protein gets one entry in TCRdb, which reprocessed the 5' RACE reads and gives no DNA. The table lists 130,000 to 150,000 distinct CDR3 sequences. The sequenced material came from naive CXCR3+ CD8+ T cells from blood. Subset denoted: CD45RO-CCR7+CD27+CD95- naive CD8+ T cells expressing CXCR3 (TNR3+). The receptors were gathered from a human donor in good health. Some clones in this sample may be carry-over from other donors' samples.

This chain connects TRBV7-9 to TRBJ2-7. From germline, CDR1 is SEHNR and CDR2 FQNEAQ (reference sequence). The CDR3 extends over 16 amino acids. The CDR3 spells CASSLKTFGVSYEQYF.

The rearrangement joins TRBV7-9 to TRBJ1-2; without DNA, the TCRdb call of TRBD1 cannot be checked. Per germline, CDR1 SEHNR and CDR2 FQNEAQ (reference sequence). The CDR3 has 15 amino acids. CDR3 sequence reads: CASSLPWEGANGYTF.

The chain carries TRBV20-1 and TRBJ2-1. The germline V gene has CDR1 DFQATT and CDR2 SNEGSKA (reference sequence). CDR3 length: 15 amino acids. CDR3 protein: CSASDYPSSYNEQFF.

V gene TRBV7-9 combines with J gene TRBJ2-7; TCRdb picks TRBD2, but there is no DNA to check that call. This CDR3 has 16 residues. Germline CDR1 is SEHNR and CDR2 is FQNEAQ (reference sequence). CDR3: CASSQTSGKRPYEQYF.

The gene calls are TRBV6-2 or TRBV6-3 and TRBJ2-1; the D gene TCRdb calls, TRBD1, cannot be checked with no DNA. The CDR3 spans 13 residues. Germline V gene data show CDR1 as MNHEY and CDR2 as SVGEGT. CDR3 sequence: CASCYGGYNEQFF.

This chain links TRBV5-5 with TRBJ1-3. Looked up from germline, CDR1 is SGHKS and CDR2 is YYEKEE (reference sequence). This CDR3 has 14 residues. CDR3 sequence reads: CASSFGPSGNTIYF.

The chain uses TRBV20-1 and TRBJ2-7; absent DNA, TCRdb's TRBD2 call cannot be checked. This CDR3 comprises 12 residues. The germline V gene encodes CDR1 DFQATT and CDR2 SNEGSKA (reference sequence). The CDR3 protein is CRAGTSGYEQYF.

CDR3: CASSFRDLLNIQYF. The chain carries TRBV7-9 and TRBJ2-4; TCRdb's assignment of TRBD1 cannot be checked, as there is no DNA. The CDR3 is made up of 14 amino acids. From germline, CDR1 is SEHNR and CDR2 FQNEAQ (reference sequence).

The chain uses TRBV6-5 and TRBJ2-6. Germline CDR1 is MNHEY and CDR2 is SVGAGI. The CDR3 loop spans 15 amino acids. This chain's CDR3 is CASSYPSSGANVLTF.

The CDR3 sequence is CSVEEHPYEQYF. The rearrangement joins TRBV29-1 to TRBJ2-7. Germline assignment: CDR1 SQVTM and CDR2 ANQGSEA. The CDR3 sequence is 12 residues long.

This chain joins TRBV2 and TRBJ2-2; TCRdb calls TRBD2, which cannot be checked without DNA. Germline lookup yields CDR1 SNHLY and CDR2 FYNNEI. The CDR3 is 19 residues long. CDR3 loop: CASSDLAGGGPRDTGELFF.

CDR3 protein: CASSVAARTHEQYF. The chain carries TRBV9 and TRBJ2-7; TCRdb's D call, TRBD2, is unchecked because there is no DNA. The CDR3 is made up of 14 amino acids. Germline V CDR1 and CDR2: SGDLS, YYNGEE.

The chain uses TRBV7-2 and TRBJ1-1; checking the TCRdb D call of TRBD1 is not possible without DNA. The germline V gene encodes CDR1 SGHTA and CDR2 FQGNSA. The CDR3 totals 15 residues. Here the CDR3 reads CASSLGGGGLTEAFF.